This T cell receptor beta chain was observed in a study of CD8 T cells in ankylosing spondylitis. Regarding the study as a whole: Before this, some motif variants had been reported in reactive arthritis synovial fluid and blood. Peripheral blood held disease-linked clones only at relatively low frequency, and these were CD8+.

Note on this clonotype: Its cognate antigen is unknown.

TCRdb ran MiXCR on the 5' RACE reads and lists one entry per CDR3 protein. The sample holds about 200,000 distinct CDR3 sequences, 9.5% to 15% seen once. The CDR3 loop spans 15 amino acids. CDR1 and CDR2 (germline): MNHEY, SVGAGI. Trimming at V came to 2 bases and at J to 5 bases, leaving 5 bases not matched to a gene. The sequence derives from a male donor with ankylosing spondylitis or in good health (not recorded which). J is TRBJ2-2 and V is TRBV6-5, with 7 bases lining up with TRBD1. The sample was blood, either unsorted or a sorted T cell fraction (not recorded which). In DNA, the CDR3 is TGTGCCAGCAGTTACACCAAACAGGGGACCGGGGAGCTGTTTTTT. Its protein is CASSYTKQGTGELFF.